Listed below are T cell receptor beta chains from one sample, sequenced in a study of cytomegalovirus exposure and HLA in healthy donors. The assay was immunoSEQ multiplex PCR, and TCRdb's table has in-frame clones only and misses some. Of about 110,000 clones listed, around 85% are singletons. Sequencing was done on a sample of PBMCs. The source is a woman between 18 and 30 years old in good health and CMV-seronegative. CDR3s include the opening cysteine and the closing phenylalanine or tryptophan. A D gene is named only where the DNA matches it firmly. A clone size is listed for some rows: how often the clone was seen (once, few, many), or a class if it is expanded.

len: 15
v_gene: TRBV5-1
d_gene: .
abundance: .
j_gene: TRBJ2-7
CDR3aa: CASSFGASAFDEQYF
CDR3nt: TGCGCCAGCAGCTTTGGGGCCTCTGCCTTCGACGAGCAGTACTTC

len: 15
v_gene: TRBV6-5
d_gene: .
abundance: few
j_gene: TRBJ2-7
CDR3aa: CASSSSRGGGYEQYF
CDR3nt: .

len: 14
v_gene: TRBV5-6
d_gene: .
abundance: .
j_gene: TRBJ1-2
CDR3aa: CASSLKGGDYGYTF
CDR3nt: TGTGCCAGCAGCTTAAAGGGAGGGGACTATGGCTACACCTTC

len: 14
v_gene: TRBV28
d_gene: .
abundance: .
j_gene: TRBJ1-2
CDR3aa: CASSPPGWIYGYTF
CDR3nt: TGTGCCAGCAGTCCCCCGGGGTGGATCTATGGCTACACCTTC

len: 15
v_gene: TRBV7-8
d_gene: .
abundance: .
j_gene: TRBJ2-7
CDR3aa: CASSLGTKSSYEQYF
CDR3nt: TGTGCCAGCAGCTTAGGGACAAAAAGCTCCTACGAGCAGTACTTC

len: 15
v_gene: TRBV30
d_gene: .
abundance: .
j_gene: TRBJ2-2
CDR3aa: CAWSLMTAFTGELFF
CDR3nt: TGTGCCTGGAGTCTTATGACTGCCTTCACCGGGGAGCTGTTTTTT

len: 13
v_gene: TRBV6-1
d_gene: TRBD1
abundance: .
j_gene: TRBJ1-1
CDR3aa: CASRHRGGTEAFF
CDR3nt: TGTGCCAGCAGACACAGGGGGGGCACTGAAGCTTTCTTT

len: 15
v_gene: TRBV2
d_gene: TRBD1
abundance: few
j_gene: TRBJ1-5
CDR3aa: CASKWETGGGQPQHF
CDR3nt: TGTGCCAGCAAGTGGGAGACAGGGGGGGGTCAGCCCCAGCATTTT

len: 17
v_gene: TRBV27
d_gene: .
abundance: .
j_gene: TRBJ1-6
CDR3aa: CASRTIEDRNYNSPLHF
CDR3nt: TGTGCCAGCAGAACTATCGAGGACAGAAACTATAATTCACCCCTCCACTTT

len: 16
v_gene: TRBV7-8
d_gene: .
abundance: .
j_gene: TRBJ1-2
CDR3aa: CASSLYQGPSGYGYTF
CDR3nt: TGTGCCAGCAGCTTATATCAGGGGCCATCTGGGTATGGCTACACCTTC

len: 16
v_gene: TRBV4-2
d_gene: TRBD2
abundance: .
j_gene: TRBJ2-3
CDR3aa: CASSRSTSGSTDTQYF
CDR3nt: TGTGCCAGCAGCCGATCGACTAGCGGTAGCACAGATACGCAGTATTTT

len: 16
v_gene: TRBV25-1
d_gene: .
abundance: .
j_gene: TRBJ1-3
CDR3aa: CASSEFGGGGGNTIYF
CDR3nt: TGTGCCAGCAGTGAATTTGGGGGGGGTGGTGGAAACACCATATATTTT

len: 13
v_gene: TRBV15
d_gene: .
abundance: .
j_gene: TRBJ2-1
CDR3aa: CATSSHRNNEQFF
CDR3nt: TGTGCCACCAGCAGCCACAGAAACAATGAGCAGTTCTTC

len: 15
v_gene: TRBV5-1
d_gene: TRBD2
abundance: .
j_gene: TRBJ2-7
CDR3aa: CASSLQPSGVYEQYF
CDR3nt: TGCGCCAGCAGCTTGCAGCCTAGCGGGGTTTACGAGCAGTACTTC

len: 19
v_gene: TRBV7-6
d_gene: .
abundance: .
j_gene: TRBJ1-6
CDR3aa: CASSSRWGQASSYNSPLHF
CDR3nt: TGTGCCAGCAGCTCTAGGTGGGGCCAGGCGAGCTCCTATAATTCACCCCTCCACTTT

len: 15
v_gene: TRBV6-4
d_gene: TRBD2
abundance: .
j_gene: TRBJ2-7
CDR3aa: CASSDPRNGGNEQYF
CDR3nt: TGTGCCAGCAGTGACCCACGGAACGGGGGGAACGAGCAGTACTTC

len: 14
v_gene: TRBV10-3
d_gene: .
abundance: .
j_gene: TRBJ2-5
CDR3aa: CATGTGGGQETQYF
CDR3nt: TGTGCCACCGGTACAGGGGGAGGGCAAGAGACCCAGTACTTC

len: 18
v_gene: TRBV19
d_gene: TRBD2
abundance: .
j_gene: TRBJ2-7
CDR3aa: CASSIVLAGGTSSYEQYF
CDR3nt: TGTGCCAGTAGTATTGTACTAGCGGGGGGTACATCCTCCTACGAGCAGTACTTC

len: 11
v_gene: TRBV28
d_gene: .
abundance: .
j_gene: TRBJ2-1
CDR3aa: CASSLRNEQFF
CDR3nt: TGTGCCAGCAGTTTACGGAATGAGCAGTTCTTC

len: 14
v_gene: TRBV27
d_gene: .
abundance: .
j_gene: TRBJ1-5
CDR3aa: CASSFGYSNQPQHF
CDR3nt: TGTGCCAGCAGTTTCGGGTATAGCAATCAGCCCCAGCATTTT

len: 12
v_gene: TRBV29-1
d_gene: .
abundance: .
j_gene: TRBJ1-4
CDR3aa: CSVGVSGEKLFF
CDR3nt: TGCAGCGTTGGGGTATCGGGTGAAAAACTGTTTTTT

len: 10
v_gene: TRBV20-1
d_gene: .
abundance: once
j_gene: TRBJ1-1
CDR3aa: CPFRYTEAFF
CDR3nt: TGCCCATTCAGGTACACTGAAGCTTTCTTT

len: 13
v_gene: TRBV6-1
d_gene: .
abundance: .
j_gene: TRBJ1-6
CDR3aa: CASSDRDNSPLHF
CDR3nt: TGTGCCAGCAGTGACAGGGATAATTCACCCCTCCACTTT

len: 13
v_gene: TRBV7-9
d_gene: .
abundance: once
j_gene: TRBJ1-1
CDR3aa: CAVAGRTNTEAFF
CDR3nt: TGTGCCGTGGCGGGGAGAACGAACACTGAAGCTTTCTTT

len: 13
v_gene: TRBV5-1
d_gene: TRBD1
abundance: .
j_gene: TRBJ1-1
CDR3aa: CASSPGTDPEAFF
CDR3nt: TGCGCCAGCAGCCCCGGGACAGACCCTGAAGCTTTCTTT

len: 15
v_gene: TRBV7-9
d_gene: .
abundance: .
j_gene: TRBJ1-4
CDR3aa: CASSLAARSNEKLFF
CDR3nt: TGTGCCAGCAGCTTAGCAGCGCGTAGTAATGAAAAACTGTTTTTT

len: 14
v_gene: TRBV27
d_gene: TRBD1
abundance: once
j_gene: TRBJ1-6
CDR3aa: CASSYDRAYSPLHF
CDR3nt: TGTGCCAGCAGTTACGACAGGGCCTATTCACCCCTCCACTTT

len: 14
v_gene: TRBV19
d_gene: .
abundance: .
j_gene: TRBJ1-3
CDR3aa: CASSISSSGNTIYF
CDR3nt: TGTGCCAGTAGTATTTCCAGCTCTGGAAACACCATATATTTT

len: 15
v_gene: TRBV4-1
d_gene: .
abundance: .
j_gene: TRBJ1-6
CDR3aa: CASSQGAGEGSPLHF
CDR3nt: TGCGCCAGCAGCCAAGGGGCAGGGGAGGGTTCACCCCTCCACTTT

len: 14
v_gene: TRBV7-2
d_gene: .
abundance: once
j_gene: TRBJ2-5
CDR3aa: CASSPSWGEETQYF
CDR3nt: TGTGCCAGCAGCCCTAGTTGGGGGGAGGAGACCCAGTACTTC

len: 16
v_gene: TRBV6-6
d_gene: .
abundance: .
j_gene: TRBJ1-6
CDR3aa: CASSSSPGGGNSPLHF
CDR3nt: TGTGCCAGCAGTTCATCCCCGGGGGGTGGTAATTCACCCCTCCACTTT

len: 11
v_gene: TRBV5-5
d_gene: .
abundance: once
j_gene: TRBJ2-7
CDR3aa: CASSLTGEQYF
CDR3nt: TGTGCCAGCAGCTTGACCGGCGAGCAGTACTTC

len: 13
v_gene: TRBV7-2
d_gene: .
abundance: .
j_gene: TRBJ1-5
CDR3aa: CASSLPQGQPQHF
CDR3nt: TGTGCCAGCAGCTTGCCCCAGGGCCAGCCCCAGCATTTT

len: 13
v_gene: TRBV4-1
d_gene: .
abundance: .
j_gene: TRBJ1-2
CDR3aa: CASSAVGGYGYTF
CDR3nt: TGCGCCAGCAGCGCCGTAGGGGGCTATGGCTACACCTTC

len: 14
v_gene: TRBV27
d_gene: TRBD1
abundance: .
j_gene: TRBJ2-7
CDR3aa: CASGAGTGIHEQYF
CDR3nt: TGTGCCAGCGGCGCCGGGACAGGGATCCACGAGCAGTACTTC

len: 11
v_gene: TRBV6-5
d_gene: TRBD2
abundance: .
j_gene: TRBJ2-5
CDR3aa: CASTGGETQYF
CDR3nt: TGTGCCAGCACCGGGGGGGAGACCCAGTACTTC

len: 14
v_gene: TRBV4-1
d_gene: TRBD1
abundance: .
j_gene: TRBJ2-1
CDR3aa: CASSGTGAYNEQFF
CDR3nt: TGCGCCAGCAGCGGGACAGGGGCCTACAATGAGCAGTTCTTC